This entry lists 7 T cell receptor beta chains sequenced from one sample in a study of early T cells in non-severe SARS-CoV-2 infection. TCRdb re-derived calls from the 5' RACE reads in MiXCR, one entry per CDR3 protein. Among roughly 28,000 distinct CDR3 sequences listed, roughly 5% were seen once. Sequencing was performed on whole blood. These receptors came from an adult who was a healthcare worker with PCR-confirmed SARS-CoV-2 infection or an uninfected control (not recorded which).

This clonotype has a count of ten or more. This chain joins TRBV6-5 and TRBJ2-7; D not resolved. CDR1 and CDR2 from the germline V gene are MNHEY and SVGAGI. V was trimmed by 10 bases and J by 0 bases, leaving 13 bases between them. This CDR3 has 13 residues. The CDR3 here is CATALLGSYEQYF. The CDR3 DNA follows: TGTGCCACCGCCCTATTGGGCTCCTACGAGCAGTACTTC.

Turning to this clonotype: The junction departs from germline at one end; a sequencing error may be responsible. The chain joins TRBV20-1 to TRBJ2-3; D perhaps matches TRBD1 (6 bases). This CDR3 has 15 residues. Germline CDR1 reads DFQATT; CDR2 reads SNEGSKA (reference sequence). The CDR3: CSARGQGYSTDTQYF. The DNA of the CDR3 is TGCAGTGCCAGAGGGCAGGGGTATAGCACAGATACGCAGTATTTT.

This clonotype was picked up many times. The CDR3 here is CASSDLRGEETQYF. The CDR3 region has the DNA TGCGCCAGCAGTGATCTGAGGGGGGAAGAGACCCAGTACTTC. The gene calls are TRBV10-2 and TRBJ2-5; tentatively, D is TRBD1 or TRBD2 (6 bases each). Germline CDR1 and CDR2: WSHSY and SAAADI. V lost 3 bases to trimming and J lost 3 bases, with 11 bases between them. This CDR3 region has 14 residues.

There are many counts of this clonotype. The chain couples TRBV10-3 to TRBJ1-3; no reliable D call. Germline V gives CDR1 ENHRY, CDR2 SYGVKD. V lost 2 bases and J 3 bases, leaving 2 bases between the germline ends. The CDR3 has 12 residues. The CDR3 here is CAISEDGNTIYF. The CDR3 DNA is TGTGCCATCAGTGAGGATGGAAACACCATATATTTT.

The V call is TRBV2, the J call TRBJ2-5; 12 nucleotides line up with TRBD1. The junction had 10 bases not matched to a gene; V was cut back by 3 bases and J by 5 bases. The CDR3 length is 17 residues. Germline V gene sequence: CDR1 SNHLY, CDR2 FYNNEI. The CDR3 is CASSDLSWDRGRETQYF. DNA of the CDR3: TGTGCCAGCAGTGATCTTTCGTGGGACAGGGGGCGTGAGACCCAGTACTTC.

This clonotype occurred many times. The CDR3 DNA reads TGTGCCACCAGACCTCGACAGGGGACGAACACTGAAGCTTTCTTT. Encoded protein: CATRPRQGTNTEAFF. The rearrangement uses TRBV15 and TRBJ1-1, with 8 bases matching TRBD1. Germline V gives CDR1 LNHNV, CDR2 YYDKDF (reference sequence). CDR3 length: 15 residues. The junction had 7 bases not matched to a gene; V was cut back by 6 bases and J by 1 base.

This clonotype was observed a handful of times. This chain links TRBV27 with TRBJ2-5; no firm D call. The V gene's germline CDR1 is MNHEY and CDR2 SMNVEV (reference sequence). CDR3 length: 12 amino acids. V lost 6 bases and J 4 bases, leaving 9 bases between the germline ends. The CDR3 loop is CASRTVGETQYF. CDR3 DNA sequence: TGTGCCAGCAGAACGGTCGGAGAGACCCAGTACTTC.